This T cell receptor (beta chain) is from a study of T-cell memory formation after mild COVID-19. Broader study findings: Some responding clones appeared in pre-infection memory, suggesting cross-reactive memory joined. CD8+ contracting clones occupied EMRA, while CD4+ ones occupied mainly CM and EM.

5'RACE with constant-segment primers yielded barcoded, UMI-tagged TCR alpha and TCR beta cDNA libraries. TCRdb called the 5' RACE reads again in MiXCR, with one record for every CDR3 protein. The sample shows fewer than 250,000 distinct CDR3 sequences, approximately 20% of them seen only once. Regarding this clonotype: Antigen: not known.

CDR3 size: 14 residues. Trimming left V 5 bases short and J 0 bases short, with 11 bases between. Germline values: CDR1 MNHEY, CDR2 SVGAGI. Sample: PBMCs or a T cell subset sorted from them (not recorded which). The V call is TRBV6-5, the J call TRBJ2-7, with a weak D call TRBD2 (6 bases). This sequence originates from an adult woman who had mild COVID-19 (a few samples of this study predate the infection). Cell type and time point are not known. This chain's CDR3 is CASSGGLGSYEQYF. CDR3 nucleotide sequence: TGTGCCAGCAGTGGAGGGCTAGGCTCCTACGAGCAGTACTTC.